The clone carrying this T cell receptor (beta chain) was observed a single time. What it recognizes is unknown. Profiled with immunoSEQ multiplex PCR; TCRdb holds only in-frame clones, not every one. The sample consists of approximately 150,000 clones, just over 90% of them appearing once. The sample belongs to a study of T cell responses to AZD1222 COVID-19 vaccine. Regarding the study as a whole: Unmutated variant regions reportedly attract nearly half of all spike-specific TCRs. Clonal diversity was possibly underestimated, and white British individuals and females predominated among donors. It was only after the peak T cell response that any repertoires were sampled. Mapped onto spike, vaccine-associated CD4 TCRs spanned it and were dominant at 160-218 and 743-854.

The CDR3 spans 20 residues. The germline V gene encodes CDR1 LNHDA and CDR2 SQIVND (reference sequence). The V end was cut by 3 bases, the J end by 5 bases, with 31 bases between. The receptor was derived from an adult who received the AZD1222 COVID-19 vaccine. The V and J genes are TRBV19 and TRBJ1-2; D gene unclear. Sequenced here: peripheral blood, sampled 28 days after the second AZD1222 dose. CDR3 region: CASSILYRHPRLEQKYGYTF. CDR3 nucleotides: TGTGCCAGTAGTATCTTGTATCGACACCCTCGACTTGAACAAAAATATGGCTACACCTTC.